The 23 T cell receptor beta chains reported below all come from one sample, sequenced in a study of cytomegalovirus exposure and HLA in healthy donors. The PCR employed 60 Vbeta primers together with 13 Jbeta primers. Produced via immunoSEQ multiplex PCR; TCRdb's table is partial and in-frame only. The table records 65,000 to 100,000 clones, roughly 85% of them present only once. The sequenced sample was PBMCs. These receptors were taken from a female donor in good health and CMV-seronegative.

The CDR3: CASSQDLPAAAVLYEQYF. CDR3 sequence (DNA): TGCGCCAGCAGCCAAGATCTGCCGGCGGCGGCTGTCCTATACGAGCAGTACTTC. The chain couples TRBV4-3 to TRBJ2-7; D is ambiguous. The CDR3 spans 18 residues. CDR1 and CDR2 from the germline V gene are LGHNA and YSLEER. V lost 0 bases, J lost 4 bases, and 22 bases lay in between.

The chain links TRBV7-9 to TRBJ2-1, with 8 bases aligning to TRBD2. The germline gives CDR1 SEHNR, CDR2 FQNEAQ (reference sequence). Germline trimming cut 5 bases from V and 4 bases from J; bases unmatched to any gene: 10. The length of the CDR3 is 16 residues. CDR3 coding DNA: TGTGCCAGCAGCCCACAGCCGGGACTAGAGTACAATGAGCAGTTCTTC. Translation: CASSPQPGLEYNEQFF.

V is TRBV27 and J is TRBJ1-1, with 8 bases aligning to TRBD1. Germline V lookup: CDR1 MNHEY, CDR2 SMNVEV (reference sequence). This CDR3 has 17 residues. Trimming took 0 bases from V and 8 from J; bases not matched to a gene: 14. The CDR3 nucleotides are TGTGCCAGCAGTTTATCAGGACAGGGACGGGGGCGGCTCGAAGCTTTCTTT. Translating gives CASSLSGQGRGRLEAFF.

The V call is TRBV28, the J call TRBJ2-3; 8 nucleotides line up with TRBD1. The CDR3 loop spans 15 amino acids. Germline loops: CDR1 MDHEN, CDR2 SYDVKM. J was trimmed by 1 base and V by 5 bases; bases with no gene match: 5. CDR3 residues: CASSNPGQGTDTQYF. CDR3 bases: TGTGCCAGCAGTAACCCGGGACAGGGCACAGATACGCAGTATTTT.

This rearrangement joins TRBV7-3 to TRBJ2-5, with D perhaps matching TRBD1 (6 bases). Trimming shortened V by 6 bases and J by 7 bases, and 18 bases separated the two germline ends. The CDR3 is made up of 14 amino acids. Germline CDR1 reads SGHTA; CDR2 reads FQGTGA. This CDR3 is CASSPGHQGGTQYF. In nucleotides, the CDR3 is TGTGCCAGCAGTCCGGGACATCAAGGAGGGACCCAGTACTTC.

This chain uses TRBV11-2 with TRBJ1-1; a weak D match, TRBD1 (6 bases). The CDR3 contains 15 residues. V lost 3 bases and J 1 base, leaving 12 bases between the germline ends. Germline assignment: CDR1 SGHAT and CDR2 FQNNGV. As DNA, the CDR3 is TGTGCCAGCAGCTTTTCAGGGGCCGCGAACACTGAAGCTTTCTTT. Translation: CASSFSGAANTEAFF. Full variable domain (remainder filled in from reference TRBV11-2 and TRBJ1-1): EAGVAQSPRYKIIEKRQSVAFWCNPISGHATLYWYQQILGQGPKLLIQFQNNGVVDDSQLPKDRFSAERLKGVDSTLKIQPAKLEDSAVYLCASSFSGAANTEAFFGQGTRLTVV.

CDR3 protein: CAWSGRGRYEQYF. The CDR3 nucleotides read TGTGCCTGGAGCGGGCGGGGGCGATACGAGCAGTACTTC. V is TRBV30 and J is TRBJ2-7; D might be TRBD2 (7 bases). The germline CDR1 and CDR2 sequences are GTSNPN and SVGIG (reference sequence). V was clipped by 3 bases and J by 4 bases, with 13 bases between them. The CDR3 sequence is 13 residues long.

The V and J genes are TRBV6-6 and TRBJ2-7; D gene uncertain. The CDR3 has 13 amino acids. The V gene's germline CDR1 is MNHNY and CDR2 SVGAGI (reference sequence). V was cut by 5 bases and J by 3 bases, with 11 bases left in between. The CDR3 DNA is TGTGCCAGCAGTCCACTCGGGTACTACGAGCAGTACTTC. This encodes CASSPLGYYEQYF.

The V call is TRBV5-4, the J call TRBJ1-6; possible D gene TRBD1, 6 bases. The V end lost 3 bases, the J end lost 5 bases, and 9 bases lay between the germline ends. The germline gives CDR1 SGHNT, CDR2 YYREEE (reference sequence). CDR3 size: 14 residues. In DNA, the CDR3 is TGTGCCAGCAGCTCAAACAGGGATAATTCACCCCTCCACTTT. This sequence encodes CASSSNRDNSPLHF.

The chain has TRBV15 and TRBJ2-5, with TRBD2 identical over 7 bases. After removal of 1 base from V and 1 base from J, the junction contained 6 bases not matched to a gene. The CDR3 is 16 amino acids. Per germline, CDR1 LNHNV and CDR2 YYDKDF (reference sequence). CDR3 loop: CATSRVKRGLQETQYF. CDR3 in DNA: TGTGCCACCAGCAGAGTCAAGCGGGGCCTCCAAGAGACCCAGTACTTC.

As regards this clone: This sample includes further DNA sequences coding for the same CDR3. The chain links TRBV9 to TRBJ1-5, with D unclear. Trimming shortened V by 0 bases and J by 7 bases, and 11 bases separated the two germline ends. Germline assignment: CDR1 SGDLS and CDR2 YYNGEE. CDR3 length: 14 amino acids. As DNA, the CDR3 is TGTGCCAGCAGCGTAGGCGGAGGAAGCCAGCCCCAGCATTTT. Encoded protein: CASSVGGGSQPQHF.

V usage is TRBV6-5 and J usage is TRBJ2-3, with D maybe TRBD1 (5 bases). CDR1 is MNHEY and CDR2 is SVGAGI in the germline V gene. Trimming removed 6 bases from V and 0 bases from J, with 7 bases in between. The CDR3 consists of 13 residues. CDR3 DNA: TGTGCCAGCAGCCGACAGAGCACAGATACGCAGTATTTT. Its translation is CASSRQSTDTQYF.

This chain connects TRBV28 to TRBJ2-1; 7 positions match TRBD1. V lost 5 bases and J lost 4; bases outside the gene matches: 5. CDR1 and CDR2 (germline): MDHEN, SYDVKM. CDR3 length: 14 amino acids. The CDR3 reads CASSPGQSYNEQFF. CDR3 bases: TGTGCCAGCAGTCCGGGACAGTCGTACAATGAGCAGTTCTTC.

The rearrangement uses TRBV29-1 and TRBJ2-5; TRBD2 matches at 7 bases. CDR3 length: 13 amino acids. Germline V gives CDR1 SQVTM, CDR2 ANQGSEA. The V and J ends lost 4 bases and 6 bases, in that order; junction bases with no gene match: 8. The DNA for the CDR3 is TGCAGCGTTGTTAGGCGGGAGACACAGACCCAGTACTTC. It specifies CSVVRRETQTQYF.

In its sample, this clone was seen a few times. This chain links TRBV7-9 with TRBJ2-7; TRBD1 might be the D (6 bases). Germline V gene sequence: CDR1 SEHNR, CDR2 FQNEAQ (reference sequence). The CDR3 spans 12 residues. The germline V and J ends were trimmed by 1 base and 6 bases, with 7 bases remaining between them. The CDR3 coding sequence is TGTGCCAGCAGCTTAGGAGGGGGCGAGCAGTACTTC. Its translation: CASSLGGGEQYF.

The V and J genes are TRBV7-9 and TRBJ2-3, with D perhaps matching TRBD2 (5 bases). V was trimmed by 4 bases and J by 5 bases, leaving 7 bases between them. Germline V gene sequence: CDR1 SEHNR, CDR2 FQNEAQ (reference sequence). The CDR3 is made up of 12 amino acids. The CDR3 bases are TGTGCCAGCAGCTCAGGACTAGATACGCAGTATTTT. It yields the protein CASSSGLDTQYF.

The gene calls are TRBV23-1 and TRBJ2-6; D is unclear. TRBV23-1 is an open reading frame, and its role is uncertain. The CDR3 sequence is 16 residues long. Trimming removed 3 bases at V and 2 bases at J, with 11 bases between. This chain's CDR3 is CASSHCSPPGANVLTF. In nucleotides, the CDR3 is TGCGCCAGCAGTCATTGTAGCCCCCCTGGGGCCAACGTCCTGACTTTC.

J is TRBJ2-7 and V is TRBV27; 7 bases align to TRBD2. In germline, CDR1 is MNHEY, CDR2 SMNVEV (reference sequence). Germline trimming cut 6 bases from V and 3 bases from J; bases unmatched to any gene: 8. The CDR3 has 14 amino acids. CDR3 nucleotides: TGTGCCAGCAGCCTTGCCCCGGGGGGCTACGAGCAGTACTTC. Amino acid sequence: CASSLAPGGYEQYF.

The gene calls are TRBV11-2 and TRBJ2-1; 8 bases are shared with TRBD1. Germline V lookup: CDR1 SGHAT, CDR2 FQNNGV. The J segment lost 13 bases and the V segment lost 1 base, leaving 3 bases of the junction unmatched. The CDR3 has 12 amino acids. In nucleotides, the CDR3 is TGTGCCAGCAGCTTAGGAGGACAGGGACAGTTCTTC. Encoded protein: CASSLGGQGQFF.

As DNA, the CDR3 is TGCGCCAGCAGCCAAGCACCGGGACAATCTAATTCACCCCTCCACTTT. Translation: CASSQAPGQSNSPLHF. J is TRBJ1-6 and V is TRBV4-1; tentatively, D is TRBD1 (6 bases). V lost 1 base and J 6 bases, leaving 13 bases between the germline ends. Germline lookup yields CDR1 MGHRA and CDR2 YSYEKL. This CDR3 region has 16 residues.

The V gene is TRBV30, the J gene TRBJ1-4, with a possible D match to TRBD1 (6 bases). This CDR3 has 16 amino acids. Germline CDR1 is GTSNPN and CDR2 is SVGIG (reference sequence). Between the trimmed V and J ends, which lost 1 base and 8 bases, there was a span of 20 bases. DNA for the CDR3: TGTGCCTGGAGTGCCGGGGTGGCAACCCAGGGGGAAAAACTGTTTTTT. It specifies CAWSAGVATQGEKLFF. The full variable domain, in which reference TRBV30 and TRBJ1-4 provide the parts outside the CDR3, is SQTIHQWPATLVQPVGSPLSLECTVEGTSNPNLYWYRQAAGRGLQLLFYSVGIGQISSEVPQNLSASRPQDRQFILSSKKLLLSDSGFYLCAWSAGVATQGEKLFFGSGTQLSVL.

This chain uses TRBV19 with TRBJ1-4; D remains ambiguous. Trimming took off 7 bases at V and 3 bases at J, with 12 bases between the two ends. CDR3 length: 14 residues. In germline, CDR1 is LNHDA, CDR2 SQIVND (reference sequence). CDR3 residues: CASTPGRANEKLFF. CDR3 in DNA: TGTGCCAGTACCCCTGGGCGGGCTAATGAAAAACTGTTTTTT.

The chain joins TRBV2 to TRBJ1-2; 11 bases fit TRBD1. The CDR3 has 14 amino acids. Germline loops: CDR1 SNHLY, CDR2 FYNNEI. The V gene end was trimmed by 7 bases and the J gene end by 4 bases; junction bases not matched to a gene: 5. CDR3: CASTGDRGSYGYTF. CDR3 DNA: TGTGCCAGCACGGGGGACAGGGGGTCCTATGGCTACACCTTC. Looking up the rest from reference TRBV2 and TRBJ1-2 gives the full variable domain: EPEVTQTPSHQVTQMGQEVILRCVPISNHLYFYWYRQILGQKVEFLVSFYNNEISEKSEIFDDQFSVERPDGSNFTLKIRSTKLEDSAMYFCASTGDRGSYGYTFGSGTRLTVV.